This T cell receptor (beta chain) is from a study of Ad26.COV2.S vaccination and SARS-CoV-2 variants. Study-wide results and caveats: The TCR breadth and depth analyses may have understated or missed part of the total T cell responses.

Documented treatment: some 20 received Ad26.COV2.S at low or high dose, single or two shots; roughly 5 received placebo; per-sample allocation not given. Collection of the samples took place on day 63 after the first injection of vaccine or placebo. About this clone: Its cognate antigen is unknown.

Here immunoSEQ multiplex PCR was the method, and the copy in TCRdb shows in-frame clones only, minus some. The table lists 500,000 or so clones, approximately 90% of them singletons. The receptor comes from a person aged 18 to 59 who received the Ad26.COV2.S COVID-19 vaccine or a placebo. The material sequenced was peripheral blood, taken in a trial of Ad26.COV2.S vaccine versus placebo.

The CDR3 DNA is TGTGCCTGGAGTGTAGGGGGGCGAACCTACGAGCAGTACTTC. Translated: CAWSVGGRTYEQYF. The chain combines TRBV30 with TRBJ2-7; the D call may be TRBD1 or TRBD2 (6 bases each). Trimming left V 0 bases short and J 2 bases short, with 11 bases between. This CDR3 contains 14 residues. Germline values: CDR1 GTSNPN, CDR2 SVGIG (reference sequence).